These 20 T cell receptor beta chains share one sample of origin, sequenced in a study of blood T cell repertoires in COVID-19. Using immunoSEQ multiplex PCR, the repertoire was profiled, and TCRdb retains in-frame clones only, with some absent. The table has about 340,000 clones, 65% to 90% seen once. The sample comprised peripheral blood. These receptors all come from a woman in her fifties or sixties with COVID-19, enrolled during active disease.

J is TRBJ1-2 and V is TRBV7-8; no firm D call. Germline lookup yields CDR1 SGHVS and CDR2 FQNEAQ. The V and J ends lost 5 bases and 2 bases respectively, with 9 bases between them. CDR3 length: 13 amino acids. In DNA form, the CDR3 reads TGTGCCAGCAGCCCGAGCGGGAACTATGGCTACACCTTC. This translates into CASSPSGNYGYTF.

A remark on this clone: The sample holds other DNA sequences that translate to the same CDR3. The chain combines TRBV4-3 with TRBJ2-5; D not resolved. Deletions cut 0 bases from V and 2 bases from J, with 4 bases between. Per germline, CDR1 LGHNA and CDR2 YSLEER. The CDR3 runs to 13 residues. CDR3 sequence reads: CASSQDSQETQYF. The CDR3 bases are TGCGCCAGCAGCCAAGACTCTCAAGAGACCCAGTACTTC.

The V and J genes are TRBV12-5 and TRBJ2-7; TRBD1 matches 8 bases. Germline-derived CDR1 and CDR2 are LGHNT and FRNRAP. CDR3 length: 17 amino acids. V lost 5 bases and J lost 4; bases outside the gene matches: 16. DNA of the CDR3: TGTGCTAGTGGTATTCCTTTACAGGGGGGACCCTTTTACGAGCAGTACTTC. It encodes CASGIPLQGGPFYEQYF.

The chain is built from TRBV7-8 and TRBJ2-7; a possible D gene is TRBD2 (6 bases). Per germline, CDR1 SGHVS and CDR2 FQNEAQ. This CDR3 is built from 18 residues. V was cut by 8 bases and J by 4 bases, with 30 bases left in between. Here the CDR3 reads CASRSGLFWEKVTYEQYF. CDR3 nucleotide sequence: TGTGCCAGCCGTTCGGGACTGTTTTGGGAAAAAGTAACGTACGAGCAGTACTTC.

The V gene is TRBV19, the J gene TRBJ1-2, with 8 bases that match TRBD1. The CDR3 spans 14 residues. Unmatched junction bases numbered 7, after V lost 7 bases and J lost 3 bases. The V gene's germline CDR1 is LNHDA and CDR2 SQIVND (reference sequence). The CDR3 protein is CASMEAGGYYGYTF. The CDR3, as DNA: TGTGCCAGTATGGAGGCAGGGGGCTACTATGGCTACACCTTC. Complete variable domain (other parts from reference TRBV19 and TRBJ1-2): DGGITQSPKYLFRKEGQNVTLSCEQNLNHDAMYWYRQDPGQGLRLIYYSQIVNDFQKGDIAEGYSVSREKKESFPLTVTSAQKNPTAFYLCASMEAGGYYGYTFGSGTRLTVV.

This chain links TRBV6-5 with TRBJ2-7; perhaps TRBD2 as D (5 bases). Germline V gene lookup returns CDR1 MNHEY and CDR2 SVGAGI. CDR3 size: 15 residues. Trimming removed 0 bases at V and 2 bases at J, with 11 bases between. CDR3 sequence reads: CASSYSPSIPYEQYF. The CDR3 DNA sequence: TGTGCCAGCAGTTACTCTCCTAGCATCCCCTACGAGCAGTACTTC.

This clone was recorded a few times. The chain is built from TRBV6-4 and TRBJ2-5; D is ambiguous. The germline gives CDR1 MRHNA, CDR2 SNTAGT. Trimming left V 5 bases short and J 1 base short, with 11 bases between. There are 14 residues in the CDR3. The CDR3 region has the DNA TGTGCCAGCAGTCCCGGGTTGGGCCAAGAGACCCAGTACTTC. It is translated as CASSPGLGQETQYF.

The CDR3 DNA follows: TGTGCCAGCAGTGAATTTAGCGGGGGGGCTGGCAAAAACATTCAGTACTTC. Protein: CASSEFSGGAGKNIQYF. The genes are TRBV6-1 and TRBJ2-4; 11 bases fit TRBD2. CDR1 is MNHNS and CDR2 is SASEGT in the germline V gene. This CDR3 spans 17 amino acids. With V trimmed by 2 bases and J by 3 bases, 6 bases remained unmatched.

The chain is built from TRBV4-2 and TRBJ2-3, with 13 bases aligning to TRBD2. The germline gives CDR1 LGHNA, CDR2 YNFKEQ. The CDR3 consists of 16 residues. V gave up 5 bases and J gave up 7 bases; unmatched junction bases: 9. This chain's CDR3 is CASSKGTSGETNTQYF. CDR3 sequence (DNA): TGTGCCAGCAGCAAAGGGACTAGCGGGGAAACCAATACGCAGTATTTT.

The V and J genes are TRBV12-5 and TRBJ2-2; 15 bases are shared with TRBD2. The CDR3 covers 18 residues. Unmatched junction bases numbered 8, after V lost 5 bases and J lost 4 bases. Looked up from germline, CDR1 is LGHNT and CDR2 is FRNRAP. CDR3 nucleotides: TGTGCTAGTGGTCCGTGGACTAGCGGGGGGGCAACCACCGGGGAGCTGTTTTTT. It encodes CASGPWTSGGATTGELFF.

The chain recombines TRBV9 with TRBJ1-2, with D unclear. This CDR3 is 18 amino acids long. V was shortened by 0 bases and J by 7 bases, with 25 bases between the two germline ends. The V gene's germline CDR1 is SGDLS and CDR2 YYNGEE. CDR3 protein: CASSVDPHSDTSRGGYTF. As DNA, the CDR3 is TGTGCCAGCAGCGTAGATCCCCACTCCGACACATCCCGGGGTGGCTACACCTTC.

The chain is built from TRBV5-8 and TRBJ2-5, with D hard to call. The V and J ends lost 0 bases and 0 bases respectively, with 6 bases between them. Looked up from germline, CDR1 is SGHTS and CDR2 is YDEGEE. This CDR3 is 14 amino acids long. The CDR3 DNA sequence: TGTGCCAGCAGCTTGGGGCGGAACCAAGAGACCCAGTACTTC. Its protein is CASSLGRNQETQYF.

This rearrangement joins TRBV27 to TRBJ1-2; 12 bases align to TRBD1. There are 14 residues in the CDR3. Trimming cost V 6 bases and J 7 bases; bases outside gene matches: 6. From germline, CDR1 is MNHEY and CDR2 SMNVEV (reference sequence). The CDR3 spells CASSPGTGGFGYTF. The CDR3 nucleotides read TGTGCCAGCAGCCCCGGGACAGGGGGCTTTGGCTACACCTTC.

Written as DNA, the CDR3 is TGTGCCAGCAGCTACGGGGACTTGACTTCGGGCTACACCTTC. As protein: CASSYGDLTSGYTF. V gene TRBV6-5 combines with J gene TRBJ1-2, with a possible D match to TRBD1 (5 bases). The V end lost 6 bases, the J end lost 8 bases, and 19 bases lay between the germline ends. Germline CDR1 MNHEY, CDR2 SVGAGI. The CDR3 is 14 amino acids.

CDR3 DNA: TGTGCCAGCAGCCAGGACAGGGTTTGGGAGCAGTACTTC. Translation: CASSQDRVWEQYF. The chain is built from TRBV4-2 and TRBJ2-7; 8 bases are a match to TRBD1. CDR1 is LGHNA and CDR2 is YNFKEQ in the germline V gene. CDR3 length: 13 residues. The V segment lost 3 bases and the J segment 7 bases; nucleotides outside the gene matches: 5.

J is TRBJ1-4 and V is TRBV7-2, with D possibly matching TRBD1 (5 bases). Trimming shortened V by 0 bases and J by 5 bases, and 10 bases separated the two germline ends. The CDR3 consists of 15 residues. Germline-derived CDR1 and CDR2 are SGHTA and FQGNSA. CDR3 bases: TGTGCCAGCAGCTTAGCGCGACAGATGAATGAAAAACTGTTTTTT. As protein: CASSLARQMNEKLFF.

The V and J genes are TRBV5-8 and TRBJ1-5, with 8 positions matching TRBD1. Germline lookup yields CDR1 SGHTS and CDR2 YDEGEE. Trimming took 4 bases from V and 6 from J; bases not matched to a gene: 9. The CDR3 is 15 amino acids. The CDR3 DNA is TGTGCCAGCAGCCCCCAGGGGGCGCACGGTCAGCCCCAGCATTTT. As protein: CASSPQGAHGQPQHF.

The V and J genes are TRBV6-5 and TRBJ1-2; D is possibly TRBD1 (5 bases). With 5 bases removed from V and 3 bases from J, the gap between germline ends came to 13 bases. The CDR3 length is 14 residues. Germline CDR1 and CDR2: MNHEY and SVGAGI. CDR3 in DNA: TGTGCCAGCAGTACCGAAACAGGCCACTATGGCTACACCTTC. Amino acid sequence: CASSTETGHYGYTF.

The chain combines TRBV27 with TRBJ2-7; D not resolved. The V gene lost 4 bases and the J gene lost 4 bases, with 17 bases spanning the gap. Germline lookup yields CDR1 MNHEY and CDR2 SMNVEV (reference sequence). This CDR3 is built from 15 residues. DNA of the CDR3: TGTGCCAGCAGTTCCCGTCCGGGTGTCCTTTACGAGCAGTACTTC. Encoded protein: CASSSRPGVLYEQYF.

The CDR3 spells CASKRGKVIDTQYF. The CDR3 bases are TGTGCCAGCAAAAGGGGGAAGGTTATAGATACGCAGTATTTT. The chain joins TRBV28 to TRBJ2-3; weak D call: TRBD1 (6 bases). V lost 7 bases to trimming and J lost 5 bases, with 16 bases between them. CDR3 size: 14 residues. Germline V lookup: CDR1 MDHEN, CDR2 SYDVKM.